The rows below give T cell receptor beta chains drawn from one sample of a study of OX40 agonist ivuxolimab in advanced cancers. Clones were sequenced by immunoSEQ multiplex PCR, and TCRdb holds only the in-frame ones, with some missing. The table records more than 13,000 clones, 80% of them present only once. The material was CD4+ or CD8+ T cells sorted from blood, obtained in a trial of the OX40 agonist ivuxolimab. Receptors originate from an adult with an advanced solid tumor such as melanoma, head and neck, liver or kidney cancer. CDR3s include the opening cysteine and the closing phenylalanine or tryptophan. D genes are given only for firm matches. Some rows mark clone size as missing; the rest say once, few, many or name a class of expanded clone.

V gene	J gene	D gene	clone size	CDR3 DNA	CDR3 protein
TRBV9	TRBJ1-1	-	once	TGTGCCAGCAGCGTAGCTGGGGGGGCGGACACTGAAGCTTTCTTT	CASSVAGGADTEAFF
TRBV19	TRBJ2-1	-	once	TGTGCCAGTAGTAGGTACTCCTACAATGAGCAGTTCTTC	CASSRYSYNEQFF
TRBV2	TRBJ2-7	TRBD1	-	TGTGCCAGCAGTGCCGGGACAGCCTCCTACGAGCAGTACTTC	CASSAGTASYEQYF
TRBV10-3	TRBJ1-5	-	-	TGTGCCATCAGTGAGTCGGGGGGGATCCAGCATTTT	CAISESGGIQHF
TRBV19	TRBJ2-1	TRBD2	-	TGTGCCAGTAGTATTCTAGCGGGGCGAAATGAGCAGTTCTTC	CASSILAGRNEQFF
TRBV6-6	TRBJ2-5	-	-	TGTGCCAGCAGGACAGTTCAAGAGACCCAGTACTTC	CASRTVQETQYF
TRBV9	TRBJ2-7	-	-	TGTGCCAGCAGCGTAGACGGCTACGAGCAGTACTTC	CASSVDGYEQYF
TRBV14	TRBJ2-1	-	-	TGTGCCAGCAGCCTGTCCCGGGATGAGCAGTTCTTC	CASSLSRDEQFF
TRBV4-3	TRBJ1-2	-	-	TGCGCCAGCAGCCAAGACCCCCCTGGGGGCAATAACTATGGCTACACCTTC	CASSQDPPGGNNYGYTF
TRBV7-9	TRBJ2-7	-	-	TGTGCCAGCAGCTTAGGCCAGGGGCCAGACGAGCAGTACTTC	CASSLGQGPDEQYF
TRBV7-6	TRBJ2-5	TRBD1	few	TGTGCCAGCAGCTCTTCTGCCGGGACAGGCTTCGGGACCCAGTACTTC	CASSSSAGTGFGTQYF
TRBV9	TRBJ1-2	-	few	TGTGCCAGCAGCGTAGGGGGGGACTATGGCTACACCTTC	CASSVGGDYGYTF
TRBV7-9	TRBJ1-1	-	few	TGTGCCAGCAGCTTAGGGGGCCTGAACACTGAAGCTTTCTTT	CASSLGGLNTEAFF
TRBV5-1	TRBJ2-2	-	-	TGCGCCAGCAGCCCTATGAACACCGGGGAGCTGTTTTTT	CASSPMNTGELFF
TRBV25-1	TRBJ1-1	-	-	TGTGCCAGCAGTAGTGAGCAGGGGCGGAACACTGAAGCTTTCTTT	CASSSEQGRNTEAFF
TRBV27	TRBJ2-7	TRBD2	-	TGTGCCAGCAGTTCCGGGAGGGAGGGGGGTAAGGGGTACTTC	CASSSGREGGKGYF
TRBV9	TRBJ1-2	-	-	TGTGCCAGCCGGGGGAAGGGGGGTGAAGCTAACTATGGCTACACCTTC	CASRGKGGEANYGYTF
TRBV19	TRBJ1-5	-	-	TGTGCCAGTAGCAGTATGCCTTCCGGGCCCCAGCATTTT	CASSSMPSGPQHF
TRBV19	TRBJ1-2	TRBD1	few	TGTGCCAGTAGTATCCAGGGGGCTCACTATGGCTACACCTTC	CASSIQGAHYGYTF
TRBV15	TRBJ2-1	-	-	TGTGCCACCAGCAGAGAAAGGATTTGGCAGTTCTTC	CATSRERIWQFF
TRBV19	TRBJ2-2	-	-	TGTGCCAGTACTTCCACCGGGGAGCTGTTTTTT	CASTSTGELFF
TRBV9	TRBJ1-2	-	-	TGTGCCAGCAGCGTGGGCGGGGAGGCCTTTTACTATGGCTACACCTTC	CASSVGGEAFYYGYTF
TRBV9	TRBJ2-2	-	-	TGTGCCAGCAGCTTTGGGGACGGGGGGAACACCGGGGAGCTGTTTTTT	CASSFGDGGNTGELFF
TRBV2	TRBJ1-2	-	-	TGTGCCAGCCCTAGGGGAGGGCCCCATGGCTACACCTTC	CASPRGGPHGYTF
TRBV13	TRBJ1-1	-	-	TGTGCCAGCAGAGTGAACACTGAAGCTTTCTTT	CASRVNTEAFF
TRBV29-1	TRBJ2-5	-	few	TGCAGCCTCATATTCCCGGCCGACCTAGCAGTACAAGAGACCCAGTACTTC	CSLIFPADLAVQETQYF
TRBV7-6	TRBJ2-6	-	-	TGTGCCAGCAGCTTACTCAAAAGTGGGGCCAACGTCCTGACTTTC	CASSLLKSGANVLTF
TRBV9	TRBJ2-7	-	once	TGTGCCAGCAGCCCGGGGACATCTTCCTACGAGCAGTACTTC	CASSPGTSSYEQYF
TRBV18	TRBJ1-1	-	-	TGTGCCAGCTCACCTGTCGGGGCGCTCCCGAACACTGAAGCTTTCTTT	CASSPVGALPNTEAFF
TRBV11-3	TRBJ2-7	TRBD1	-	TGTGCCAGCAGCGCCCGGGACAGGGCGGCGTACGAGCAGTACTTC	CASSARDRAAYEQYF
TRBV7-9	TRBJ1-1	-	-	TGTGCCAGCAGCTTGGAGCCTACTGAAGCTTTCTTT	CASSLEPTEAFF
TRBV7-3	TRBJ2-2	-	-	TGTGCCAGCAGCCTCATAGCAGGGAACACCGGGGAGCTGTTTTTT	CASSLIAGNTGELFF
TRBV6-5	TRBJ2-1	-	-	TGTGCCAGCAGATCAGGGATAGATGAGCAGTTCTTC	CASRSGIDEQFF
TRBV7-8	TRBJ2-5	-	-	TGTGCCAGCAGCCAAATTAGGGGTCAAGAGACCCAGTACTTC	CASSQIRGQETQYF
TRBV5-1	TRBJ1-1	-	-	TGCGCCAGCAGCCCAGAGCCGGGGGGTGAGAACACTGAAGCTTTCTTT	CASSPEPGGENTEAFF
TRBV19	TRBJ1-1	-	-	TGTGCCAGTAGTATAGACGGAGATAAGAACACTGAAGCTTTCTTT	CASSIDGDKNTEAFF
TRBV9	TRBJ2-5	TRBD1	-	TGTGCCAGCAGCGAGGGAGGACAGGGACCCCAGGAGACCCAGTACTTC	CASSEGGQGPQETQYF
TRBV7-9	TRBJ1-1	-	few	TGTGCCAGCAGCTTATCTACCGTGCTCGAAGCTTTCTTT	CASSLSTVLEAFF
TRBV4-1	TRBJ2-1	-	-	TGCGCCAGCAGCCCATTACAGGCGCACGATGAGCAGTTCTTC	CASSPLQAHDEQFF
TRBV6-5	TRBJ2-6	-	-	TGTGCCAGCGGGGGAGGGGCCAACGTCCTGACTTTC	CASGGGANVLTF
TRBV29-1	TRBJ1-3	-	-	TGCAGCGTTGAGGATTGGCGGGAGGGTTCTGGAAACACCATATATTTT	CSVEDWREGSGNTIYF
TRBV4-1	TRBJ1-2	-	-	TGCGCCAGCAGCCAAACCGACGTAGTCTTCGGTGGCTACACCTTC	CASSQTDVVFGGYTF
TRBV4-3	TRBJ2-7	-	-	TGCGCCAGCAGCCAAGTAGTGAGCTCCTACGAGCAGTACTTC	CASSQVVSSYEQYF
TRBV19	TRBJ1-5	-	-	TGTGGAGCAGGATGGGATCAGCCCCAGCATTTT	CGAGWDQPQHF
TRBV6-5	TRBJ2-2	-	-	TGTGCCAGCAGTTACCAGGGCCTCACCGGGGAGCTGTTTTTT	CASSYQGLTGELFF
TRBV27	TRBJ1-1	TRBD1	-	TGTGCCAGCAGTACGGGACAGCAGAACACTGAAGCTTTCTTT	CASSTGQQNTEAFF
TRBV4-1	TRBJ2-3	-	-	TGCGCCAGCAGCCAAGCGAGAGGGGTCCCCACAGATACGCAGTATTTT	CASSQARGVPTDTQYF
TRBV4-3	TRBJ1-1	-	-	TGCGCCAGCAGCCAAGAAGGTTTCACTGAAGCTTTCTTT	CASSQEGFTEAFF
TRBV5-6	TRBJ2-3	-	-	TGTGCCAGCAGCATACAGACAAATACGCAGTATTTT	CASSIQTNTQYF
TRBV11-2	TRBJ2-7	-	-	TGTGCCCTTGAAAGGGTTTTTGGTGTCTACGAGCAGTACTTC	CALERVFGVYEQYF
TRBV19	TRBJ1-1	-	-	TGTGCCAGTAGTATATTAGCGGGACGGCCGAACACTGAAGCTTTCTTT	CASSILAGRPNTEAFF
TRBV5-1	TRBJ1-1	-	-	TGCGCCAGCAGCTTGGGGGATCGAACAGCTTTCTTT	CASSLGDRTAFF
TRBV5-6	TRBJ2-7	TRBD1	-	TGTGCCAGCAGCTTCGGGACAGGGGGCTACGAGCAGTACTTC	CASSFGTGGYEQYF
TRBV27	TRBJ1-1	-	-	TGTGCCAGTCGCACTCTGAACACTGAAGCTTTCTTT	CASRTLNTEAFF
TRBV30	TRBJ1-1	TRBD1	-	TGTGCCTGGTATACCGGGACAGGTTCCGACACTTTCTTT	CAWYTGTGSDTFF